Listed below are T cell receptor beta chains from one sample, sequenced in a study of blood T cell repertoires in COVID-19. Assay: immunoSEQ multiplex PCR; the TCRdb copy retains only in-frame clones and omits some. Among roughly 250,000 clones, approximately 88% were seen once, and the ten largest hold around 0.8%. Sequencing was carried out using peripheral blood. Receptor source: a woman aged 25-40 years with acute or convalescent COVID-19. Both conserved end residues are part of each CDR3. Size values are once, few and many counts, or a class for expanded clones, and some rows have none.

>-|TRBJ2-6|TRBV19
CASSFPRTGNPFSGANVLTF
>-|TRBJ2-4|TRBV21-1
CASSKAEGKSKNIQYF
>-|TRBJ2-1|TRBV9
CASSDPIGTSGSNEQFF
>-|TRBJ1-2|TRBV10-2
CASSESGDYGYTF
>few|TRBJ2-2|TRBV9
CASSPYGQGTGELFF
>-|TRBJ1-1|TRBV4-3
CASRREANTEAFF
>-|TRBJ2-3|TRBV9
CASSVLTGTDTQYF
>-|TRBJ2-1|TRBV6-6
CASRTSGRARNEQFF
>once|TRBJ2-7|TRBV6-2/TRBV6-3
CASSFVSYEQYF
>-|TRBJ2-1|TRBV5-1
CASSPGLAGGYNEQFF
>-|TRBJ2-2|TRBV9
CASSLRTGDTGELFF
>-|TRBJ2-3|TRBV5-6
CASSLGTSNTDTQYF
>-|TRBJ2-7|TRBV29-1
CSVELAGAAYEQYF
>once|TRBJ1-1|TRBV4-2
CASSQGVRANTEAFF
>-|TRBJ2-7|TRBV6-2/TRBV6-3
CASSTPIGLSYEQYF
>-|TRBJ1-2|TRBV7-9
CASSHFDRPYGYTF
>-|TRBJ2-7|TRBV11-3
CASSLGDLAEQDF
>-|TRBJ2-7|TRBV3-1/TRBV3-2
CASSQVDRGFSAYEQYF
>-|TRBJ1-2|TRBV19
CASSISRPGDNYGYTF
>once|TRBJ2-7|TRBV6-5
CASSQGQGYEQYF
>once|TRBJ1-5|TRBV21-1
CASSKGRGQGNRTGWQPQHF
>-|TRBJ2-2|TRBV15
CATSKGDTYTGELFF
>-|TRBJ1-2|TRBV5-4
CASSSGAGYTF
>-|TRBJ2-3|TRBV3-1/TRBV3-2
CASSQDSGRDTQYF
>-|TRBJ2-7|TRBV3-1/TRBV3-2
CASSQDLEFKCDRGLGEQYF
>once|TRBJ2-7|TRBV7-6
CASSLAETYEQYF
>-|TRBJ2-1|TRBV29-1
CSAIGQGTLNEQFF
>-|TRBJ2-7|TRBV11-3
CASSQGAREQYF
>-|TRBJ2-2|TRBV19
CASSSMTGGGELFF
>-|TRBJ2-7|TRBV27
CASSMGTGSYEQYF
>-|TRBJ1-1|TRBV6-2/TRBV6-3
CASSYAGATSQIGPEAFF
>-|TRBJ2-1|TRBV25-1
CASSEPGTSVNEQFF
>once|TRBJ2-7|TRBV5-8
CASSQITGGYEQYF
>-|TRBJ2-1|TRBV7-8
CASRGGRTSYNEQFF
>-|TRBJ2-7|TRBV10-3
CAIGRLAGASYEQYF